Listed here are 22 T cell receptor beta chains from one sample, sequenced in a study of OX40 agonist ivuxolimab in advanced cancers. Assay: immunoSEQ multiplex PCR; the TCRdb copy retains only in-frame clones and omits some. Among approximately 90,000 clones listed, around nine tenths were seen once. The source material was CD4+ or CD8+ T cells sorted from blood, sampled in a trial of the OX40 agonist ivuxolimab. The receptors were sampled from an adult with an advanced solid tumor such as melanoma, head and neck, liver or kidney cancer.

The chain has TRBV5-1 and TRBJ1-3; no reliable D call. Trimming cost V 0 bases and J 4 bases, with 5 bases left between them. Germline CDR1 is SGHRS and CDR2 is YFSETQ. CDR3 size: 13 residues. DNA for the CDR3: TGCGCCAGCAGCTTGGTACAGGGAAACACCATATATTTT. It translates to CASSLVQGNTIYF.

The chain employs TRBV11-3 and TRBJ1-2; maybe TRBD1 (5 bases). The V gene's germline CDR1 is SGHNT and CDR2 YENEEA. This CDR3 has 12 residues. Trimming shortened V by 4 bases and J by 5 bases, and 8 bases separated the two germline ends. The CDR3 spells CASSYGQYGYTF. The CDR3, as DNA: TGTGCCAGCAGCTACGGACAATATGGCTACACCTTC.

V and J are TRBV7-3 and TRBJ1-1; D remains ambiguous. CDR1 SGHTA and CDR2 FQGTGA come from the germline V gene. V lost 6 bases and J lost 1, with 12 bases in between. CDR3 length: 14 amino acids. The CDR3 nucleotides are TGTGCCAGCAGTCCCGGTGGGTCGAACACTGAAGCTTTCTTT. Translation: CASSPGGSNTEAFF.

The J gene is TRBJ2-7, the V gene TRBV6-4, with 7 bases matching TRBD1. There are 16 residues in the CDR3. From germline, CDR1 is MRHNA and CDR2 SNTAGT. The ends lost 0 bases at V and 1 base at J; junction bases unmatched: 6. The CDR3 region has the DNA TGTGCCAGCAGTGACTCTACCGACAGGGTTTCCTACGAGCAGTACTTC. Its translation: CASSDSTDRVSYEQYF.

V usage is TRBV10-2 and J usage is TRBJ2-1, with 7 positions matching TRBD2. Per germline, CDR1 WSHSY and CDR2 SAAADI. CDR3 size: 13 residues. With V trimmed by 8 bases and J by 4 bases, 5 bases remained unmatched. The DNA of the CDR3 is TGCGCCAGCGGGGGGGGGTCTTACAATGAGCAGTTCTTC. Residues: CASGGGSYNEQFF.

The chain recombines TRBV19 with TRBJ1-1; TRBD1 aligns across 8 bases. The CDR3 totals 15 residues. J gave up 4 bases and V 5 bases, and 9 bases lay outside the gene matches. CDR1 is LNHDA and CDR2 is SQIVND in the germline V gene (reference sequence). CDR3 region: CASSPRTGSPTEAFF. The CDR3 nucleotides are TGTGCCAGTAGTCCCCGGACAGGGAGCCCCACTGAAGCTTTCTTT.

Only one count was recorded for this clone. This rearrangement joins TRBV7-9 to TRBJ2-7, with D tentatively TRBD1 (6 bases). CDR3 size: 16 residues. Germline lookup yields CDR1 SEHNR and CDR2 FQNEAQ (reference sequence). Trimming pared 4 bases from V and 5 bases from J, leaving 21 bases between. The CDR3 reads CASSSTHLQQGNEQYF. The CDR3 bases are TGTGCCAGCAGCTCGACCCACTTACAACAGGGTAACGAGCAGTACTTC.

The chain carries TRBV7-6 and TRBJ2-3; D remains ambiguous. V lost 1 base, J lost 1 base, and 3 bases lay in between. CDR1 is SGHVS and CDR2 is FNYEAQ in the germline V gene. The CDR3 spans 13 residues. This CDR3 is CASSLVRTDTQYF. The CDR3 coding sequence is TGTGCCAGCAGCTTAGTCCGCACAGATACGCAGTATTTT.

This clone appeared a single time. The rearrangement links TRBV10-3 to TRBJ2-3; 10 nucleotides align to TRBD2. The CDR3 is 13 amino acids. V gave up 9 bases and J gave up 8 bases; unmatched junction bases: 8. CDR1 ENHRY and CDR2 SYGVKD come from the germline V gene. This CDR3 reads CAIGGLAAGTQYF. DNA for the CDR3: TGTGCCATAGGCGGACTAGCGGCAGGTACGCAGTATTTT.

The chain uses TRBV14 and TRBJ1-2, with D hard to call. The CDR3 extends over 16 amino acids. Germline V gene lookup returns CDR1 SGHDN and CDR2 FVKESK. Trimming shortened V by 0 bases and J by 0 bases, and 11 bases separated the two germline ends. As DNA, the CDR3 is TGTGCCAGCAGCCAAGATATTCCGGATCCTAACTATGGCTACACCTTC. Translating gives CASSQDIPDPNYGYTF. Drawing the rest from reference TRBV14 and TRBJ1-2, the complete variable domain is EAGVTQFPSHSVIEKGQTVTLRCDPISGHDNLYWYRRVMGKEIKFLLHFVKESKQDESGMPNNRFLAERTGGTYSTLKVQPAELEDSGVYFCASSQDIPDPNYGYTFGSGTRLTVV.

J is TRBJ2-1 and V is TRBV14, with D possibly matching TRBD1 (5 bases). This CDR3 comprises 12 residues. CDR1 is SGHDN, CDR2 FVKESK, per germline. Trimming cost V 4 bases and J 4 bases, with 5 bases left between them. The CDR3 DNA follows: TGTGCCAGCAGCCGACAGTACAATGAGCAGTTCTTC. This encodes CASSRQYNEQFF.

V usage is TRBV27 and J usage is TRBJ1-2, with D perhaps matching TRBD1 (5 bases). Germline CDR1 reads MNHEY; CDR2 reads SMNVEV (reference sequence). This CDR3 is built from 12 residues. V lost 4 bases and J lost 8, with 11 bases in between. The CDR3 sequence: CASSSGFHGYTF. In DNA, the CDR3 is TGTGCCAGCAGTTCAGGGTTTCACGGCTACACCTTC.

This sequence joins TRBV19 and TRBJ1-2; TRBD1 might be the D (5 bases). From germline, CDR1 is LNHDA and CDR2 SQIVND (reference sequence). Trimming took 3 bases from V and 4 from J, leaving 15 bases between them. This CDR3 is 15 amino acids long. The CDR3 here is CASSIQGTPVYGYTF. Here the CDR3 DNA reads TGTGCCAGTAGTATCCAGGGTACCCCCGTCTATGGCTACACCTTC.

The chain recombines TRBV7-3 with TRBJ2-5, with 7 bases lining up with TRBD1. Per the germline V gene, CDR1 is SGHTA and CDR2 is FQGTGA. J was trimmed by 5 bases and V by 5 bases; bases with no gene match: 11. The CDR3 runs 15 residues. The CDR3 protein is CASSPLGDSRETQYF. CDR3 sequence (DNA): TGTGCCAGCAGCCCCCTGGGGGACAGTCGTGAGACCCAGTACTTC.

The chain links TRBV27 to TRBJ2-7; 10 nucleotides align to TRBD1. The CDR3 contains 15 residues. Germline V lookup: CDR1 MNHEY, CDR2 SMNVEV (reference sequence). With 4 bases clipped from V and 4 bases from J, the junction kept 7 bases outside the gene matches. CDR3 DNA sequence: TGTGCCAGCAGTTCACCCGGGACAGGGGAATACGAGCAGTACTTC. It yields the protein CASSSPGTGEYEQYF.

The chain combines TRBV6-1 with TRBJ1-1, with a tentative D call TRBD1 (6 bases). Germline V gene data show CDR1 as MNHNS and CDR2 as SASEGT. Trimming pared 7 bases from V and 7 bases from J, leaving 19 bases between. The CDR3 consists of 14 residues. The CDR3 is CASTEGGARVEAFF. The DNA of the CDR3 is TGTGCCAGCACCGAAGGGGGGGCGCGTGTTGAAGCTTTCTTT.

The V call is TRBV5-6, the J call TRBJ1-3; D remains unclear. Germline V gives CDR1 SGHDT, CDR2 YYEEEE. The V end was cut by 0 bases, the J end by 4 bases, with 14 bases between. The CDR3 has 16 amino acids. The CDR3 sequence: CASSLERTPWGNTIYF. CDR3 DNA sequence: TGTGCCAGCAGCTTGGAGCGGACTCCCTGGGGAAACACCATATATTTT.

The chain couples TRBV6-1 to TRBJ2-1; 7 bases fit TRBD1. V trimming: 3 bases; J trimming: 5 bases; junction bases outside the gene matches: 4. The germline V gene encodes CDR1 MNHNS and CDR2 SASEGT. The CDR3 is made up of 14 amino acids. The CDR3 sequence: CASSDPTGNNEQFF. The CDR3, as DNA: TGTGCCAGCAGTGACCCGACAGGGAACAATGAGCAGTTCTTC.

This rearrangement joins TRBV6-1 to TRBJ2-5; D perhaps matches TRBD1 (5 bases). Trimming removed 1 base at V and 1 base at J, with 10 bases between. The CDR3 length is 15 residues. In germline, CDR1 is MNHNS, CDR2 SASEGT. The CDR3 is CASSEEGRAQETQYF. The CDR3 DNA follows: TGTGCCAGCAGTGAAGAAGGCAGGGCCCAAGAGACCCAGTACTTC.

The chain joins TRBV30 to TRBJ2-1; D is unclear. Germline V gene lookup returns CDR1 GTSNPN and CDR2 SVGIG (reference sequence). Trimming pared 4 bases from V and 8 bases from J, leaving 18 bases between. This CDR3 has 14 residues. CDR3 coding DNA: TGTGCCTGGATGAGTGACACTCTACGGGATGAGCAGTTCTTC. The encoded protein is CAWMSDTLRDEQFF.

The chain carries TRBV19 and TRBJ2-7, with 7 bases lining up with TRBD1. The CDR3 totals 14 residues. V dropped 3 bases and J dropped 3; count of bases not matched to a gene: 5. From germline, CDR1 is LNHDA and CDR2 SQIVND (reference sequence). CDR3 DNA sequence: TGTGCCAGTAGTATCGGAGGACAGGTCTACGAGCAGTACTTC. It is translated as CASSIGGQVYEQYF.

This clone was seen just once. The rearrangement links TRBV7-6 to TRBJ2-5, with 7 bases lining up with TRBD1. Germline V lookup: CDR1 SGHVS, CDR2 FNYEAQ. V lost 1 base to trimming and J lost 5 bases; unmatched junction nucleotides: 7. CDR3 length: 15 residues. The CDR3 region is CASSLGRGGPETQYF. DNA of the CDR3: TGTGCCAGCAGCTTAGGGCGAGGGGGCCCGGAGACCCAGTACTTC.